One and the same sample provided the 19 T cell receptor beta chains below, sequenced in a study of cytomegalovirus exposure and HLA in healthy donors. Sequenced by immunoSEQ multiplex PCR; TCRdb stores in-frame clones only, minus some. The sample includes roughly 45,000 clones, 94% of them seen just once. The sample consisted of PBMCs. The source of these receptors is a woman between 18 and 29 years old in good health and CMV-seropositive.

This chain uses TRBV27 with TRBJ1-1; TRBD1 might be the D (6 bases). The CDR3 has 15 residues. Germline V CDR1 and CDR2: MNHEY, SMNVEV (reference sequence). Trimming stripped 5 bases from V and 0 bases from J, with 13 bases between. The CDR3 reads CASSGEGGLNTEAFF. In DNA form, the CDR3 reads TGTGCCAGCAGTGGGGAGGGGGGACTGAACACTGAAGCTTTCTTT.

The chain joins TRBV9 to TRBJ2-7, with 8 bases lining up with TRBD1. Germline CDR1 and CDR2: SGDLS and YYNGEE. CDR3 length: 14 amino acids. Trimming at V came to 4 bases and at J to 6 bases, leaving 9 bases not matched to a gene. CDR3: CASSTGQGPAEQYF. In DNA, the CDR3 is TGTGCCAGCAGCACTGGACAGGGCCCCGCCGAGCAGTACTTC.

The chain carries TRBV27 and TRBJ2-2; 7 bases line up with TRBD1. CDR3 length: 15 amino acids. In germline, CDR1 is MNHEY, CDR2 SMNVEV (reference sequence). The J segment lost 6 bases and the V segment lost 5 bases, leaving 9 bases of the junction unmatched. CDR3: CASSRDSLGPGELFF. The CDR3 DNA reads as TGTGCCAGCAGTCGGGACAGCCTCGGGCCCGGGGAGCTGTTTTTT.

J is TRBJ2-5 and V is TRBV9; 10 nucleotides match TRBD2. Germline CDR1 is SGDLS and CDR2 is YYNGEE. This CDR3 has 15 residues. Germline trimming cut 3 bases from V and 1 base from J; bases unmatched to any gene: 3. This CDR3 is CASSAGLAAQETQYF. The CDR3 DNA reads TGTGCCAGCAGCGCCGGACTAGCGGCCCAAGAGACCCAGTACTTC.

V and J are TRBV5-1 and TRBJ2-6, with D unclear. V was clipped by 0 bases and J by 0 bases, with 7 bases between them. Germline loops: CDR1 SGHRS, CDR2 YFSETQ. The CDR3 consists of 16 residues. The DNA of the CDR3 is TGCGCCAGCAGCTTGGGACGGAGCTCTGGGGCCAACGTCCTGACTTTC. Its translation is CASSLGRSSGANVLTF.

This chain joins TRBV9 and TRBJ2-2; possible D gene TRBD1, 6 bases. The CDR3 consists of 17 residues. Germline-derived CDR1 and CDR2 are SGDLS and YYNGEE. V shed 0 bases and J shed 6 bases, with 18 bases lying between them. In DNA, the CDR3 is TGTGCCAGCAGCGTAGCTTCCTGGGGCAGGGGAGCCGGGGAGCTGTTTTTT. It encodes CASSVASWGRGAGELFF.

This chain joins TRBV5-6 and TRBJ2-5; maybe TRBD2 (6 bases). This CDR3 has 15 residues. The V and J ends lost 3 bases and 1 base respectively, with 13 bases between them. The germline V gene has CDR1 SGHDT and CDR2 YYEEEE. The CDR3 nucleotides read TGTGCCAGCAGCTCCGAACGGGACTCCCAAGAGACCCAGTACTTC. Translated: CASSSERDSQETQYF.

The chain uses TRBV4-3 and TRBJ2-7; 8 bases are a match to TRBD2. Germline V gene lookup returns CDR1 LGHNA and CDR2 YSLEER. Losses at the gene ends were 0 bases for V and 3 bases for J; bases not matched to a gene: 7. This CDR3 has 16 residues. The CDR3, as DNA: TGCGCCAGCAGCCAAGAAATATTAGCGGGAAACTACGAGCAGTACTTC. Amino acids: CASSQEILAGNYEQYF.

This clone was seen only a few times. V gene TRBV6-6 combines with J gene TRBJ2-7; unclear D gene. The CDR3 sequence is 12 residues long. The germline V and J ends were trimmed by 6 bases and 7 bases, with 13 bases remaining between them. Germline V CDR1 and CDR2: MNHNY, SVGAGI (reference sequence). CDR3 coding DNA: TGTGCCAGCAGGCTCAGTCGCGGTGAGCAGTACTTC. It codes for CASRLSRGEQYF.

The chain links TRBV6-5 to TRBJ1-1; 9 bases line up with TRBD1. The V gene's germline CDR1 is MNHEY and CDR2 SVGAGI. V was clipped by 6 bases and J by 5 bases; unmatched bases: 7. CDR3 length: 14 residues. CDR3 nucleotide sequence: TGTGCCAGCAGACAGGACAGGGGAGGGACTGAAGCTTTCTTT. This sequence encodes CASRQDRGGTEAFF.

The chain uses TRBV7-9 and TRBJ2-3; D gene uncertain. Per the germline V gene, CDR1 is SEHNR and CDR2 is FQNEAQ (reference sequence). V lost 2 bases and J 2 bases, leaving 17 bases between the germline ends. The CDR3 runs to 17 residues. The CDR3 is CASSLRSLGSVTDTQYF. The CDR3 DNA reads TGTGCCAGCAGCTTACGAAGTCTAGGAAGCGTCACAGATACGCAGTATTTT.

The chain uses TRBV28 and TRBJ1-1; 8 positions agree with TRBD1. The CDR3 is 16 amino acids. J was trimmed by 0 bases and V by 6 bases; bases with no gene match: 9. From germline, CDR1 is MDHEN and CDR2 SYDVKM. In DNA, the CDR3 is TGTGCCAGCAGGTCTCCAGGGGGCCCCATGAACACTGAAGCTTTCTTT. This encodes CASRSPGGPMNTEAFF.

V and J are TRBV30 and TRBJ2-7; 10 nucleotides line up with TRBD2. The trim removed 7 bases at V and 1 base at J, leaving 4 bases unmatched. CDR1 and CDR2 (germline): GTSNPN, SVGIG (reference sequence). This CDR3 is built from 13 residues. The CDR3 loop reads CAFQRGGSYEQYF. The CDR3 DNA reads as TGTGCCTTCCAGCGGGGGGGTTCCTACGAGCAGTACTTC.

V and J are TRBV2 and TRBJ2-1; D is unclear. The CDR3 covers 15 residues. The V and J ends lost 4 bases and 0 bases respectively, with 10 bases between them. Looked up from germline, CDR1 is SNHLY and CDR2 is FYNNEI. The DNA of the CDR3 is TGTGCCAGCAGTGGGGCAAAGCCCTCCTACAATGAGCAGTTCTTC. It translates to CASSGAKPSYNEQFF.

This clone was observed a few times. The chain is built from TRBV2 and TRBJ2-1; 9 positions match TRBD2. J was trimmed by 8 bases and V by 8 bases; bases with no gene match: 7. This CDR3 contains 13 residues. The germline V gene encodes CDR1 SNHLY and CDR2 FYNNEI. The CDR3 spells CASHSLAGDEQFF. The CDR3 bases are TGTGCCAGCCACTCTTTAGCGGGAGATGAGCAGTTCTTC.

The chain carries TRBV6-6 and TRBJ2-3, with D unclear. Germline loops: CDR1 MNHNY, CDR2 SVGAGI (reference sequence). V gave up 8 bases and J gave up 2 bases, with 14 bases separating them. The CDR3 is 14 amino acids. The CDR3 DNA reads as TGTGCCAGCTCCTCTGTAACGGTCACAGATACGCAGTATTTT. This encodes CASSSVTVTDTQYF.

The V gene is TRBV27, the J gene TRBJ2-5; a possible D gene is TRBD2 (5 bases). Germline CDR1 reads MNHEY; CDR2 reads SMNVEV (reference sequence). V was trimmed by 2 bases and J by 5 bases, leaving 24 bases between them. The CDR3 has 18 amino acids. CDR3 nucleotides: TGTGCCAGCAGTTTAAACTTCGGGCCCGGTGCGGGTGGGGAGACCCAGTACTTC. This encodes CASSLNFGPGAGGETQYF.

The genes are TRBV7-3 and TRBJ2-3; 9 bases agree with TRBD1. The germline V gene encodes CDR1 SGHTA and CDR2 FQGTGA. The CDR3 covers 17 residues. The J segment lost 2 bases and the V segment lost 4 bases, leaving 10 bases of the junction unmatched. This CDR3 reads CASSSKGQGLNTDTQYF. Written as DNA, the CDR3 is TGTGCCAGCAGCTCTAAAGGACAGGGGCTAAACACAGATACGCAGTATTTT.

V is TRBV5-1 and J is TRBJ2-2, with D possibly matching TRBD1 (7 bases). Per the germline V gene, CDR1 is SGHRS and CDR2 is YFSETQ. The CDR3 is 15 residues long. Between the trimmed V and J ends, which lost 7 bases and 4 bases, there was a span of 17 bases. CDR3: CASGTRQGGTGELFF. In DNA form, the CDR3 reads TGCGCCAGCGGCACCAGACAGGGAGGCACCGGGGAGCTGTTTTTT.